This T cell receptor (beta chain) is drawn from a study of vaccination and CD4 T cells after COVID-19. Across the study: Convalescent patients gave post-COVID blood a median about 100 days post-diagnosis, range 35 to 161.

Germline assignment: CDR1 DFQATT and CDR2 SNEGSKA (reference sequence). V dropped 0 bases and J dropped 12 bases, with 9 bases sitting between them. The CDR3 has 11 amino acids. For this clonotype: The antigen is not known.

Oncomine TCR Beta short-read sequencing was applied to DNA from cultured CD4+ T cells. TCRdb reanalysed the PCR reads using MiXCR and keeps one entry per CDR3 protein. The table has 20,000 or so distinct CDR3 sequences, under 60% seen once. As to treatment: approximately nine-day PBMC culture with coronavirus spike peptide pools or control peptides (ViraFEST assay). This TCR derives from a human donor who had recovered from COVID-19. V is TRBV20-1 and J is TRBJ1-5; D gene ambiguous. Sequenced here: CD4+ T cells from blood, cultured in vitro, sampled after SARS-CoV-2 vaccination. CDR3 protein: CSARDRAYQHF. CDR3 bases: TGCAGTGCTAGAGATAGGGCCTACCAGCATTTT.